These T cell receptor beta chains were read from a single sample in a study of T cells in Graves' hyperthyroidism and ophthalmopathy. TCRdb redid the calling of the multiplex PCR reads with MiXCR, one entry per CDR3 protein. Found here are 690,000 or so distinct CDR3 sequences, 18% of them singletons; the top ten hold over 15%. The sequencing sample was made of blood. All receptors come from a woman aged 50 to 60 with Graves' hyperthyroidism that later progressed to Graves' ophthalmopathy. CDR3s include the opening cysteine and the closing phenylalanine or tryptophan. The D gene is left open where the match is weak. Not all rows give a size; the values are once, few, many and, for expanded clones, a class.

j_gene: TRBJ2-2
abundance: .
v_gene: TRBV12-3/TRBV12-4
d_gene: TRBD2
CDR3aa: CASSPTGGVNGELFF
CDR3nt: TGTGCCAGCAGTCCAACCGGGGGGGTCAACGGGGAGCTGTTTTTT

j_gene: TRBJ2-1
abundance: .
v_gene: TRBV18
d_gene: TRBD1
CDR3aa: CASSPVGTGAYAQFF
CDR3nt: TGTGCCAGCTCACCGGTGGGGACAGGGGCCTATGCGCAGTTCTTC

j_gene: TRBJ2-5
abundance: .
v_gene: TRBV7-2
d_gene: .
CDR3aa: CASSLALPETQYF
CDR3nt: TGTGCCAGCAGCTTAGCGCTCCCGGAGACCCAGTACTTC

j_gene: TRBJ1-1
abundance: many
v_gene: TRBV7-9
d_gene: .
CDR3aa: CASSPWGGRTNTEAFF
CDR3nt: TGTGCCAGCAGCCCCTGGGGGGGGCGGACGAACACTGAAGCTTTCTTT

j_gene: TRBJ2-3
abundance: many
v_gene: TRBV3-1
d_gene: .
CDR3aa: CASSPPGPGSDTQYF
CDR3nt: TGTGCCAGCAGCCCCCCAGGACCGGGGTCAGATACGCAGTATTTT

j_gene: TRBJ1-2
abundance: few
v_gene: TRBV9
d_gene: TRBD1
CDR3aa: CASSVRKGQNYGYTF
CDR3nt: TGTGCCAGCAGCGTAAGGAAGGGACAGAACTATGGCTACACCTTC

j_gene: TRBJ2-2
abundance: .
v_gene: TRBV2
d_gene: TRBD1
CDR3aa: CASTLDRGPVGELFF
CDR3nt: TGTGCCAGCACCCTGGACAGGGGGCCGGTCGGGGAGCTGTTTTTT

j_gene: TRBJ2-3
abundance: .
v_gene: TRBV11-2
d_gene: .
CDR3aa: CASIFYALPTDTQYF
CDR3nt: TGTGCCAGCATCTTTTACGCCCTACCTACAGATACGCAGTATTTT

j_gene: TRBJ2-3
abundance: .
v_gene: TRBV10-3
d_gene: TRBD2
CDR3aa: CAISESSGGSGTDTQYF
CDR3nt: TGTGCCATCAGTGAGTCTAGCGGGGGGAGTGGCACAGATACGCAGTATTTT

j_gene: TRBJ1-1
abundance: few
v_gene: TRBV19
d_gene: TRBD1
CDR3aa: CASSPGQWLGTEAFF
CDR3nt: TGTGCCAGTAGTCCGGGACAGTGGTTAGGCACTGAAGCTTTCTTT

j_gene: TRBJ2-1
abundance: .
v_gene: TRBV19
d_gene: TRBD2
CDR3aa: CASSISGGAGNEQFF
CDR3nt: TGTGCCAGTAGCATTAGCGGGGGGGCCGGCAATGAGCAGTTCTTC

j_gene: TRBJ2-5
abundance: .
v_gene: TRBV10-2
d_gene: .
CDR3aa: CASSESGGIAETQYF
CDR3nt: TGCGCCAGCAGTGAGTCAGGGGGAATCGCAGAGACCCAGTACTTC

j_gene: TRBJ2-1
abundance: .
v_gene: TRBV19
d_gene: TRBD2
CDR3aa: CASSIMGLSSYNEQFF
CDR3nt: TGTGCCAGTAGTATCATGGGACTAAGCTCCTACAATGAGCAGTTCTTC

j_gene: TRBJ2-7
abundance: many
v_gene: TRBV28
d_gene: .
CDR3aa: CASSLGGRFMTYEQYF
CDR3nt: TGTGCCAGCAGTTTGGGTGGCCGGTTCATGACCTACGAGCAGTACTTC

j_gene: TRBJ2-3
abundance: many
v_gene: TRBV5-5
d_gene: .
CDR3aa: CASSLEYASTDTQYF
CDR3nt: TGTGCCAGCAGCTTGGAGTACGCTAGCACAGATACGCAGTATTTT

j_gene: TRBJ2-5
abundance: .
v_gene: TRBV20-1
d_gene: .
CDR3aa: CSASGGFQETQYF
CDR3nt: TGCAGTGCCTCCGGTGGGTTTCAAGAGACCCAGTACTTC

j_gene: TRBJ2-3
abundance: .
v_gene: TRBV27
d_gene: TRBD1
CDR3aa: CASSLGQGIGDTQYF
CDR3nt: TGTGCCAGCAGTTTAGGACAGGGTATTGGAGATACGCAGTATTTT

j_gene: TRBJ2-4
abundance: few
v_gene: TRBV12-3/TRBV12-4
d_gene: TRBD1
CDR3aa: CASSLRDRGHLAKNIQYF
CDR3nt: TGTGCCAGCAGTTTACGGGACAGGGGGCACTTAGCCAAAAACATTCAGTACTTC

j_gene: TRBJ1-2
abundance: .
v_gene: TRBV2
d_gene: TRBD1
CDR3aa: CASGQENNYGYTF
CDR3nt: TGTGCCAGCGGACAGGAGAATAACTATGGCTACACCTTC

j_gene: TRBJ2-7
abundance: few
v_gene: TRBV3-1
d_gene: .
CDR3aa: CASSSAASYEQYF
CDR3nt: TGTGCCAGCAGCTCGGCTGCCTCCTACGAGCAGTACTTC

j_gene: TRBJ2-3
abundance: .
v_gene: TRBV10-3
d_gene: TRBD2
CDR3aa: CAINSLAGGPDTQYF
CDR3nt: TGTGCCATCAATTCACTAGCGGGGGGGCCAGATACGCAGTATTTT

j_gene: TRBJ1-4
abundance: few
v_gene: TRBV20-1
d_gene: .
CDR3aa: CSASGDGDGVGEKLFF
CDR3nt: TGCAGTGCTAGTGGGGACGGGGACGGAGTCGGGGAAAAACTGTTTTTT

j_gene: TRBJ2-2
abundance: .
v_gene: TRBV7-2
d_gene: .
CDR3aa: CASSSHANTGELFF
CDR3nt: TGTGCCAGCAGCTCGCACGCGAACACCGGGGAGCTGTTTTTT

j_gene: TRBJ2-3
abundance: .
v_gene: TRBV5-1
d_gene: TRBD1
CDR3aa: CASSLRTNRDRGRLDTQYF
CDR3nt: TGCGCCAGCAGCCTACGGACCAACCGGGACAGGGGGCGCTTGGATACGCAGTATTTT

j_gene: TRBJ2-2
abundance: .
v_gene: TRBV14
d_gene: .
CDR3aa: CASSQDLGAGIFTGELFF
CDR3nt: TGTGCCAGCAGCCAAGATCTAGGCGCCGGGATATTCACCGGGGAGCTGTTTTTT

j_gene: TRBJ2-7
abundance: many
v_gene: TRBV13
d_gene: TRBD1
CDR3aa: CASREQGAHGSEQYF
CDR3nt: TGTGCCAGCAGGGAACAGGGGGCGCACGGGTCCGAGCAGTACTTC

j_gene: TRBJ2-2
abundance: .
v_gene: TRBV20-1
d_gene: .
CDR3aa: CSARDQGVSGELFF
CDR3nt: TGCAGTGCTAGAGATCAAGGGGTTAGCGGGGAGCTGTTTTTT

j_gene: TRBJ2-2
abundance: few
v_gene: TRBV6-1
d_gene: TRBD2
CDR3aa: CASSLAGGITGELFF
CDR3nt: TGTGCCAGCAGTCTAGCGGGGGGGATCACCGGGGAGCTGTTTTTT

j_gene: TRBJ2-3
abundance: .
v_gene: TRBV5-1
d_gene: TRBD2
CDR3aa: CASSLELAGVVDTQYF
CDR3nt: TGCGCCAGCAGCTTGGAACTAGCGGGGGTTGTGGATACGCAGTATTTT

j_gene: TRBJ1-4
abundance: .
v_gene: TRBV27
d_gene: .
CDR3aa: CASSFVGDNEKLFF
CDR3nt: TGTGCCAGCAGTTTTGTAGGGGATAATGAAAAACTGTTTTTT

j_gene: TRBJ1-5
abundance: many
v_gene: TRBV12-3/TRBV12-4
d_gene: TRBD1
CDR3aa: CASSFRGNQPQHF
CDR3nt: TGTGCCAGCAGTTTCAGGGGGAACCAGCCCCAGCATTTT

j_gene: TRBJ1-5
abundance: .
v_gene: TRBV20-1
d_gene: .
CDR3aa: CSAPPRDSNQPQHF
CDR3nt: TGCAGTGCTCCCCCCCGGGACAGCAATCAGCCCCAGCATTTT

j_gene: TRBJ1-1
abundance: many
v_gene: TRBV9
d_gene: .
CDR3aa: CASSVEGGIRNTEAFF
CDR3nt: TGTGCCAGCAGCGTAGAAGGGGGAATTCGGAACACTGAAGCTTTCTTT

j_gene: TRBJ1-6
abundance: .
v_gene: TRBV5-1
d_gene: .
CDR3aa: CASSLAAPYNSPLHF
CDR3nt: TGCGCCAGCAGCTTGGCAGCGCCATATAATTCACCCCTCCACTTT

j_gene: TRBJ2-4
abundance: many
v_gene: TRBV6-5
d_gene: .
CDR3aa: CASSYSDSKNIQYF
CDR3nt: TGTGCCAGCAGTTACTCTGACAGCAAAAACATTCAGTACTTC

j_gene: TRBJ1-2
abundance: few
v_gene: TRBV12-5
d_gene: .
CDR3aa: CASGLAETYGYTF
CDR3nt: TGTGCTAGTGGTTTGGCAGAGACCTATGGCTACACCTTC

j_gene: TRBJ1-5
abundance: .
v_gene: TRBV7-9
d_gene: TRBD1
CDR3aa: CASSLFRQGVINQPQHF
CDR3nt: TGTGCCAGCAGCTTATTCAGACAGGGGGTGATCAATCAGCCCCAGCATTTT

j_gene: TRBJ2-5
abundance: .
v_gene: TRBV29-1
d_gene: TRBD1
CDR3aa: CSVEGSEQGPVETQYF
CDR3nt: TGCAGCGTTGAAGGCAGCGAACAGGGGCCTGTGGAGACCCAGTACTTC

j_gene: TRBJ1-6
abundance: few
v_gene: TRBV20-1
d_gene: .
CDR3aa: CSARGLLGRGSYNSPLHF
CDR3nt: TGCAGTGCTAGAGGGCTACTTGGGAGGGGGTCCTATAATTCACCCCTCCACTTT

j_gene: TRBJ2-1
abundance: .
v_gene: TRBV7-2
d_gene: .
CDR3aa: CASSLALGPNEQFF
CDR3nt: TGTGCCAGCAGCTTAGCTTTGGGCCCCAATGAGCAGTTCTTC

j_gene: TRBJ2-7
abundance: many
v_gene: TRBV20-1
d_gene: .
CDR3aa: CSARGVGSFSRSSYEQYF
CDR3nt: TGCAGTGCTAGAGGTGTTGGTAGTTTCTCCAGGAGCTCCTACGAGCAGTACTTC

j_gene: TRBJ2-1
abundance: .
v_gene: TRBV4-1
d_gene: .
CDR3aa: CASSLGVSFTYNEQLF
CDR3nt: TGCGCCAGCAGCCTCGGGGTATCTTTTACCTACAATGAGCAGCTCTTC

j_gene: TRBJ2-7
abundance: .
v_gene: TRBV29-1
d_gene: TRBD1
CDR3aa: CSVAGFDRADEQYF
CDR3nt: TGCAGCGTTGCCGGGTTTGACAGGGCTGACGAGCAGTACTTC

j_gene: TRBJ2-5
abundance: many
v_gene: TRBV7-8
d_gene: .
CDR3aa: CASSLDVVRPETQYF
CDR3nt: TGTGCCAGCAGCTTAGATGTAGTTCGGCCGGAGACCCAGTACTTC

j_gene: TRBJ2-5
abundance: .
v_gene: TRBV6-1
d_gene: TRBD2
CDR3aa: CASSEATGGRETQYF
CDR3nt: TGTGCCAGCAGTGAGGCGACGGGAGGGCGGGAGACCCAGTACTTC

j_gene: TRBJ2-3
abundance: few
v_gene: TRBV29-1
d_gene: .
CDR3aa: CSGDYYSNTDTQYF
CDR3nt: TGCAGCGGTGACTACTACTCAAACACAGATACGCAGTATTTT

j_gene: TRBJ1-2
abundance: few
v_gene: TRBV29-1
d_gene: .
CDR3aa: CSVEDRLVGYGYTF
CDR3nt: TGCAGCGTTGAAGACAGACTAGTTGGCTATGGCTACACCTTC

j_gene: TRBJ2-1
abundance: few
v_gene: TRBV5-1
d_gene: .
CDR3aa: CASSNRASEQFF
CDR3nt: TGCGCAAGCTCGAACAGGGCGAGTGAGCAGTTCTTC

j_gene: TRBJ1-1
abundance: few
v_gene: TRBV3-1
d_gene: .
CDR3aa: CASRREGIGTEAFF
CDR3nt: TGTGCCAGCAGACGTGAGGGTATTGGCACTGAAGCTTTCTTT

j_gene: TRBJ2-7
abundance: many
v_gene: TRBV5-5
d_gene: .
CDR3aa: CASSLVQDPSYEQYF
CDR3nt: TGTGCCAGCAGCTTGGTTCAGGACCCATCCTACGAGCAGTACTTC

j_gene: TRBJ1-5
abundance: few
v_gene: TRBV6-1
d_gene: .
CDR3aa: CASSFRRNQPQHF
CDR3nt: TGTGCCAGCTCTTTCAGGCGGAATCAGCCCCAGCATTTT

j_gene: TRBJ2-3
abundance: .
v_gene: TRBV15
d_gene: TRBD2
CDR3aa: CATRSGTSGGDTQYF
CDR3nt: TGTGCCACCAGGTCAGGGACTAGCGGGGGAGATACGCAGTATTTT

j_gene: TRBJ2-7
abundance: .
v_gene: TRBV11-2
d_gene: TRBD1
CDR3aa: CASSFRQGGSYEQYF
CDR3nt: TGTGCCAGCAGCTTCCGACAGGGCGGCTCCTACGAGCAGTACTTC

j_gene: TRBJ1-2
abundance: .
v_gene: TRBV19
d_gene: .
CDR3aa: CASSTPYGGADYGYTF
CDR3nt: TGTGCCAGTAGCACGCCTTATGGGGGCGCCGACTATGGCTACACCTTC

j_gene: TRBJ1-1
abundance: few
v_gene: TRBV13
d_gene: .
CDR3aa: CASSFSGRVNTEAFF
CDR3nt: TGTGCCAGCAGCTTTTCGGGACGGGTAAACACTGAAGCTTTCTTT

j_gene: TRBJ1-2
abundance: .
v_gene: TRBV20-1
d_gene: TRBD1
CDR3aa: CSAPWTGYGYTF
CDR3nt: TGCAGTGCTCCCTGGACAGGGTACGGCTACACCTTC

j_gene: TRBJ1-6
abundance: .
v_gene: TRBV4-1
d_gene: .
CDR3aa: CASSQERRLGSPLHF
CDR3nt: TGCGCCAGCAGCCAAGAAAGGCGGTTAGGATCACCCCTCCACTTT